This is a list of T cell receptor beta chains from one sample in a study of CD4 T cells in relation to SARS-CoV-2 and coronaviruses. TCRdb's table, derived via immunoSEQ multiplex PCR, lists solely in-frame clones and lacks some. The table has some 21,000 clones, under 80% seen once. Which antigens these TCRs recognize remains unknown. Sequences were obtained from CD4+ T cells from PBMCs, cultured in vitro. Every receptor here comes from a human donor in good health. Both conserved end residues are part of each CDR3.

J | V | CDR3
TRBJ2-7 | TRBV2 | CASIPQGPRPYEQYF
TRBJ2-7 | TRBV2 | CASRNPGQGAYEQYF
TRBJ2-3 | TRBV2 | CASKVGGRDTQYF
TRBJ2-2 | TRBV25-1 | CASSEQRAGIDTGELFF
TRBJ1-4 | TRBV6-5 | CASSRGEGHGEKLFF
TRBJ2-7 | TRBV3-1/TRBV3-2 | CASSVPNPIDEQYF
TRBJ2-1 | TRBV11-2 | CASSSSGGHYNEQFF
TRBJ2-1 | TRBV30 | CACSTHSYNEQFF
TRBJ2-1 | TRBV7-9 | CASSLAKQVSYNEQFF
TRBJ2-7 | TRBV28 | CASSPPGGSNQEQYF
TRBJ2-2 | TRBV18 | CASSPMAPRANTGELFF